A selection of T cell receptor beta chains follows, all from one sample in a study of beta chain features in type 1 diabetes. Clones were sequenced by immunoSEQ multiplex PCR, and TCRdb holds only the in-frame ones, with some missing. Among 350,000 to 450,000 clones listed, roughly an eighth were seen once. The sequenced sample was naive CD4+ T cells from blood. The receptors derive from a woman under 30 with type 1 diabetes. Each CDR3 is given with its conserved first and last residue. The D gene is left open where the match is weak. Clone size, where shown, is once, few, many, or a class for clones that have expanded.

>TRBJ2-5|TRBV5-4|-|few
CASSLGLREAKETQYF
TGTGCCAGCAGCTTGGGTCTCAGGGAAGCTAAAGAGACCCAGTACTTC
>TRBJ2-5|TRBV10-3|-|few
CAISESRQTQETQYF
TGTGCCATCAGTGAGTCGCGACAAACCCAAGAGACCCAGTACTTC
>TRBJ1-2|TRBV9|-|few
CASSVDPSQGDATF
TGTGCCAGCAGCGTAGACCCCAGCCAAGGGGATGCCACCTTC
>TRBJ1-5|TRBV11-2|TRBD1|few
CASSLGTGRNQPQHF
TGTGCCAGCAGCCTCGGGACAGGGCGGAATCAGCCCCAGCATTTT
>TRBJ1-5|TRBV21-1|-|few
CASSTLAIQPQHF
TGTGCCAGCAGCACCCTAGCCATTCAGCCCCAGCATTTT
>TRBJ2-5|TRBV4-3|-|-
CASSQDSGETQYF
TGCGCCAGCAGCCAAGACTCAGGGGAGACCCAGTACTTC
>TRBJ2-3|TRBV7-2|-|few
CASSFGAGTDTQYF
TGTGCCAGCAGCTTTGGTGCAGGCACAGATACGCAGTATTTT
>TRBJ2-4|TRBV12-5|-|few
CASGPGVGAIDIQYF
TGTGCTAGTGGTCCGGGAGTTGGGGCGATTGACATTCAGTACTTC
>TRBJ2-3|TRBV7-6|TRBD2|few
CASSLSAGATDTQYF
TGTGCCAGCAGCTTATCGGCGGGAGCCACAGATACGCAGTATTTT
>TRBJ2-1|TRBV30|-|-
CAWSVHRVSSYNEQFF
TGTGCCTGGAGTGTACACAGGGTTAGCTCCTACAATGAGCAGTTCTTC
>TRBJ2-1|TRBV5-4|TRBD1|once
CASSSLQLQGDEQFF
TGTGCCAGCAGCTCGCTACAGCTACAGGGGGATGAGCAGTTCTTC
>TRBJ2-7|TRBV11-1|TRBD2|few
CASSSIAGGSYEQYF
TGTGCCAGCAGCTCGATAGCGGGAGGGTCCTACGAGCAGTACTTC
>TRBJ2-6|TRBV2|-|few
CASQMRQDPLSSGANVLTF
TGTGCCAGCCAAATGAGACAGGATCCCTTAAGCTCTGGGGCCAACGTCCTGACTTTC
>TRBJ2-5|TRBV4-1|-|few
CASSQNVVTRGMKTQYF
TGCGCCAGCAGCCAAAATGTTGTCACGAGGGGGATGAAGACCCAGTACTTC